The 32 T cell receptor beta chains below were found in one sample sequenced in a study of T cell responses to AZD1222 COVID-19 vaccine. Repertoires were generated with immunoSEQ multiplex PCR, while TCRdb's copy carries only in-frame clones and drops some. In the table there are 120,000 to 150,000 clones, about 92% of which are singletons. This specimen consisted of peripheral blood, obtained on day 0 of AZD1222 vaccination. The receptors originated from an adult in good health.

The chain is built from TRBV7-2 and TRBJ2-5; D is unclear. CDR1 is SGHTA and CDR2 is FQGNSA in the germline V gene. With 2 bases removed from V and 2 bases from J, the gap between germline ends came to 6 bases. The CDR3 spans 13 residues. CDR3 residues: CASSLIPQETQYF. The CDR3 region has the DNA TGTGCCAGCAGCTTAATCCCACAAGAGACCCAGTACTTC.

The rearrangement joins TRBV28 to TRBJ2-7, with TRBD1 identical over 10 bases. The CDR3 consists of 13 residues. Per germline, CDR1 MDHEN and CDR2 SYDVKM. The trim removed 6 bases at V and 7 bases at J, leaving 6 bases unmatched. This CDR3 reads CASRRQGAREQYF. The CDR3, as DNA: TGTGCCAGCAGAAGACAGGGGGCGAGGGAGCAGTACTTC.

The V gene is TRBV10-1, the J gene TRBJ1-6; no definite D call. Trimming pared 6 bases from V and 0 bases from J, leaving 6 bases between. Germline loops: CDR1 WNHNN, CDR2 SYGVQD (reference sequence). This CDR3 has 14 amino acids. CDR3 nucleotides: TGCGCCAGCAGGGACGGCTCCTATAATTCACCCCTCCACTTT. Its protein product is CASRDGSYNSPLHF.

J is TRBJ1-6 and V is TRBV5-1; 8 bases line up with TRBD1. The ends lost 0 bases at V and 8 bases at J; junction bases unmatched: 4. This CDR3 spans 15 amino acids. The germline gives CDR1 SGHRS, CDR2 YFSETQ. The CDR3 is CASSLGTGSDSPLHF. The CDR3, as DNA: TGCGCCAGCAGCTTGGGGACAGGGAGTGATTCACCCCTCCACTTT.

The gene calls are TRBV5-8 and TRBJ1-4; D is ambiguous. Germline V lookup: CDR1 SGHTS, CDR2 YDEGEE. V lost 2 bases and J 8 bases, leaving 10 bases between the germline ends. The CDR3 length is 13 residues. The CDR3 nucleotides are TGTGCCAGCAGCTTAAGGGTAAAGGAAAAACTGTTTTTT. Translating it yields CASSLRVKEKLFF. Together with reference TRBV5-8 and TRBJ1-4, the CDR3 gives the full variable domain: EAGVTQSPTHLIKTRGQQATLRCSPISGHTSVYWYQQALGLGLQFLLWYDEGEERNRGNFPPRFSGRQFPNYSSELNVNALELEDSALYLCASSLRVKEKLFFGSGTQLSVL.

A single count supports this clone. The chain has TRBV5-1 and TRBJ2-1; D is ambiguous. The germline CDR1 and CDR2 sequences are SGHRS and YFSETQ. V gave up 0 bases and J gave up 5 bases, with 15 bases separating them. This CDR3 has 16 residues. The CDR3 protein is CASSLGVRPPDNEQFF. The CDR3 nucleotides read TGCGCCAGCAGCTTGGGTGTCAGGCCACCTGACAATGAGCAGTTCTTC.

The J gene is TRBJ1-2, the V gene TRBV19, with D tentatively TRBD1 (5 bases). Germline V gives CDR1 LNHDA, CDR2 SQIVND (reference sequence). The V end was cut by 4 bases, the J end by 2 bases, with 11 bases between. The CDR3 runs to 14 residues. CDR3 protein: CASSSGRANYGYTF. The CDR3 DNA reads as TGTGCCAGTAGTAGTGGCAGGGCAAACTATGGCTACACCTTC.

The chain uses TRBV10-3 and TRBJ2-7; 10 positions agree with TRBD1. From germline, CDR1 is ENHRY and CDR2 SYGVKD. The CDR3 is made up of 14 amino acids. Trimming took 4 bases from V and 6 from J; bases not matched to a gene: 6. The CDR3 DNA follows: TGTGCCATCAGTGGACGACAGGGGGCAAGCGAGCAGTACTTC. It yields the protein CAISGRQGASEQYF.

The V and J genes are TRBV9 and TRBJ2-2; 12 bases line up with TRBD1. V lost 3 bases to trimming and J lost 2 bases; unmatched junction nucleotides: 5. This CDR3 comprises 17 residues. Germline lookup yields CDR1 SGDLS and CDR2 YYNGEE. CDR3 amino acids: CASSDGTGGSNTGELFF. The CDR3 coding sequence is TGTGCCAGCAGCGACGGGACAGGGGGCTCCAACACCGGGGAGCTGTTTTTT.

This rearrangement joins TRBV28 to TRBJ1-1; D ambiguous. This CDR3 comprises 12 residues. Germline-derived CDR1 and CDR2 are MDHEN and SYDVKM. V lost 3 bases and J lost 4, with 6 bases in between. The CDR3 DNA reads as TGTGCCAGCAGTTTTATTCGCACTGAAGCTTTCTTT. It is translated as CASSFIRTEAFF.

The gene calls are TRBV27 and TRBJ2-6, with D possibly matching TRBD1 (6 bases). Germline CDR1 and CDR2: MNHEY and SMNVEV (reference sequence). Between the trimmed V and J ends, which lost 5 bases and 0 bases, there was a span of 14 bases. The CDR3 consists of 17 residues. The CDR3 nucleotides read TGTGCCAGCAGTCCACCTCGGACAGCCTCTGGGGCCAACGTCCTGACTTTC. This sequence encodes CASSPPRTASGANVLTF.

In this sample, this clone turned up many times. The genes are TRBV19 and TRBJ1-2, with a possible D match to TRBD1 (5 bases). Trimming removed 6 bases from V and 0 bases from J, with 11 bases in between. This CDR3 region has 14 residues. CDR1 and CDR2 (germline): LNHDA, SQIVND (reference sequence). The CDR3 spells CASRRDSTNYGYTF. Written as DNA, the CDR3 is TGTGCCAGTAGACGAGACAGTACTAACTATGGCTACACCTTC.

This clone has just one count. The same CDR3 is also encoded by other DNA sequences in this sample. V is TRBV20-1 and J is TRBJ1-1; no firm D call. Per germline, CDR1 DFQATT and CDR2 SNEGSKA (reference sequence). The V end lost 3 bases, the J end lost 7 bases, and 9 bases lay between the germline ends. This CDR3 comprises 11 residues. CDR3 in amino acids: CSASPGDEAFF. For the CDR3, the DNA is TGCAGTGCTAGCCCTGGAGATGAAGCTTTCTTT.

The genes are TRBV6-6 and TRBJ2-7; D gene uncertain. Trimming took off 4 bases at V and 6 bases at J, with 10 bases between the two ends. Germline loops: CDR1 MNHNY, CDR2 SVGAGI (reference sequence). The CDR3 spans 12 residues. The CDR3 nucleotides are TGTGCCAGCAGTTGGCTCGCAGGCGAGCAGTACTTC. This encodes CASSWLAGEQYF.

The rearrangement links TRBV11-2 to TRBJ1-2, with TRBD1 matching 8 bases. Germline V gene data show CDR1 as SGHAT and CDR2 as FQNNGV. The V gene end was trimmed by 5 bases and the J gene end by 3 bases; junction bases not matched to a gene: 17. The CDR3 extends over 18 amino acids. In DNA, the CDR3 is TGTGCCAGCAGCCCAATCCGGGACAGGACCCATGAGGACTATGGCTACACCTTC. Amino acid sequence: CASSPIRDRTHEDYGYTF.

This clone was counted a single time. The chain employs TRBV19 and TRBJ1-5, with no clear D. CDR3 length: 13 amino acids. Trimming shortened V by 9 bases and J by 5 bases, and 14 bases separated the two germline ends. CDR1 is LNHDA, CDR2 SQIVND, per germline (reference sequence). This chain's CDR3 is CASSRRVYQPQHF. The CDR3, as DNA: TGTGCCAGCTCTCGGAGAGTTTATCAGCCCCAGCATTTT.

The V gene is TRBV7-9, the J gene TRBJ1-5; D is ambiguous. This CDR3 contains 13 residues. Germline V lookup: CDR1 SEHNR, CDR2 FQNEAQ (reference sequence). V lost 3 bases and J lost 0, with 3 bases in between. The DNA for the CDR3 is TGTGCCAGCAGCTTTAGTAGCAATCAGCCCCAGCATTTT. Translating gives CASSFSSNQPQHF.

This rearrangement joins TRBV5-5 to TRBJ1-1; D perhaps matches TRBD1 (6 bases). Germline values: CDR1 SGHKS, CDR2 YYEKEE (reference sequence). The CDR3 loop spans 14 amino acids. V was pared by 4 bases and J by 3 bases, with 13 bases between. The chain's CDR3 is CASSLGGGDTEAFF. In DNA, the CDR3 is TGTGCCAGCAGCCTTGGAGGGGGGGACACTGAAGCTTTCTTT.

The chain recombines TRBV6-5 with TRBJ1-2; unclear D gene. Trimming cost V 6 bases and J 5 bases, with 13 bases left between them. The CDR3 runs to 13 residues. Germline V gene lookup returns CDR1 MNHEY and CDR2 SVGAGI. In DNA form, the CDR3 reads TGTGCCAGCAGGGACTTCCGGGGTTATGGCTACACCTTC. This translates into CASRDFRGYGYTF.

This clone has just a few counts. The chain combines TRBV15 with TRBJ1-6; no reliable D call. Germline values: CDR1 LNHNV, CDR2 YYDKDF (reference sequence). The CDR3 runs to 13 residues. Trimming removed 5 bases at V and 9 bases at J, with 11 bases between. CDR3 in DNA: TGTGCCACCAGCCAGGTTGGTGGTTCACCCCTCCACTTT. Protein sequence: CATSQVGGSPLHF.

Worth noting for this clone: Other nucleotide sequences in the sample specify the same CDR3. This chain links TRBV18 with TRBJ2-7; tentatively, D is TRBD2 (5 bases). Germline V CDR1 and CDR2: KGHSH, LQKENI. V lost 2 bases and J lost 0, with 8 bases in between. CDR3 length: 14 residues. CDR3 DNA: TGTGCCAGCTCACCATCGGGAAGCTCCTACGAGCAGTACTTC. This gives the protein CASSPSGSSYEQYF.

This sequence joins TRBV19 and TRBJ1-1; D may be TRBD1 (5 bases). Germline loops: CDR1 LNHDA, CDR2 SQIVND (reference sequence). This CDR3 region has 13 residues. The V end was cut by 3 bases, the J end by 5 bases, with 10 bases between. CDR3 protein: CASSIRARTEAFF. As DNA, the CDR3 is TGTGCCAGTAGTATCAGGGCGCGTACTGAAGCTTTCTTT.

The chain has TRBV5-1 and TRBJ1-2; 11 positions agree with TRBD1. The CDR3 sequence is 16 residues long. V lost 3 bases, J lost 4 bases, and 8 bases stayed unmatched. Germline CDR1 and CDR2: SGHRS and YFSETQ. In DNA form, the CDR3 reads TGCGCCAGCAGCTCGGAGGACAGGGGGCTTGGCTATGGCTACACCTTC. Amino acids: CASSSEDRGLGYGYTF.

The V and J genes are TRBV5-6 and TRBJ1-4; 9 bases fit TRBD1. The CDR3 covers 15 residues. J lost 7 bases, V lost 1 base, and 5 bases had no gene match. Germline values: CDR1 SGHDT, CDR2 YYEEEE. In DNA form, the CDR3 reads TGTGCCAGCAGCTTGCTGGGACAGGGAGTTGAAAAACTGTTTTTT. Protein: CASSLLGQGVEKLFF.

The chain uses TRBV6-1 and TRBJ2-2; the D gene is possibly TRBD2 (6 bases). Deletions cut 2 bases from V and 3 bases from J, with 10 bases between. Germline V gene data show CDR1 as MNHNS and CDR2 as SASEGT. The CDR3 extends over 15 amino acids. This chain's CDR3 is CASSEMVADTGELFF. CDR3 in DNA: TGTGCCAGCAGTGAAATGGTAGCGGACACCGGGGAGCTGTTTTTT.

The CDR3 region is CASSLELAEWETQYF. The CDR3 DNA reads as TGCGCCAGCAGCTTGGAACTAGCGGAGTGGGAGACCCAGTACTTC. The chain links TRBV5-1 to TRBJ2-5, with 8 bases matching TRBD2. The CDR3 consists of 15 residues. V gave up 0 bases and J gave up 5 bases; unmatched junction bases: 6. Germline assignment: CDR1 SGHRS and CDR2 YFSETQ.

This sequence joins TRBV7-8 and TRBJ2-1; perhaps TRBD2 as D (5 bases). Per the germline V gene, CDR1 is SGHVS and CDR2 is FQNEAQ. V gave up 1 base and J gave up 5 bases, with 6 bases separating them. This CDR3 is built from 13 residues. CDR3 amino acids: CASSLGRHNEQFF. CDR3 DNA: TGTGCCAGCAGCTTAGGGAGGCACAATGAGCAGTTCTTC.

This clone was observed once. This sequence joins TRBV5-1 and TRBJ1-1, with D uncertain. Per the germline V gene, CDR1 is SGHRS and CDR2 is YFSETQ. The CDR3 has 15 residues. V lost 0 bases and J 5 bases, leaving 14 bases between the germline ends. CDR3: CASSLEAPSITEAFF. Written as DNA, the CDR3 is TGCGCCAGCAGCTTGGAGGCCCCTTCCATTACTGAAGCTTTCTTT.

The chain employs TRBV19 and TRBJ2-6, with D perhaps matching TRBD1 or TRBD2 (5 bases each). Trimming cost V 1 base and J 0 bases, with 16 bases left between them. The CDR3 runs 19 residues. Germline lookup yields CDR1 LNHDA and CDR2 SQIVND (reference sequence). The CDR3 region is CASSIARGRALSGANVLTF. The CDR3 DNA follows: TGTGCCAGTAGTATAGCTCGGGGCAGGGCCCTCTCTGGGGCCAACGTCCTGACTTTC.

The rearrangement uses TRBV5-1 and TRBJ1-3; no clear D. Germline-derived CDR1 and CDR2 are SGHRS and YFSETQ. This CDR3 is 16 amino acids long. V lost 2 bases, J lost 0 bases, and 12 bases lay in between. CDR3 sequence reads: CASSFSGPYSGNTIYF. As DNA, the CDR3 is TGCGCCAGCAGCTTTAGTGGGCCCTACTCTGGAAACACCATATATTTT.

This chain links TRBV2 with TRBJ1-1, with D maybe TRBD1 (6 bases). CDR3 length: 14 residues. Germline V CDR1 and CDR2: SNHLY, FYNNEI. V dropped 10 bases and J dropped 1 base, with 16 bases sitting between them. Here the CDR3 reads CANNDRPGNTEAFF. For the CDR3, the DNA is TGTGCCAACAATGACAGGCCTGGGAACACTGAAGCTTTCTTT.

The V call is TRBV6-6, the J call TRBJ1-2, with 7 bases that match TRBD1. This CDR3 has 16 amino acids. The J segment lost 4 bases and the V segment lost 7 bases, leaving 15 bases of the junction unmatched. CDR1 and CDR2 from the germline V gene are MNHNY and SVGAGI (reference sequence). The DNA of the CDR3 is TGTGCCAGCACCCTTCCACTTGAGGGGGCGGTCTATGGCTACACCTTC. It codes for CASTLPLEGAVYGYTF.